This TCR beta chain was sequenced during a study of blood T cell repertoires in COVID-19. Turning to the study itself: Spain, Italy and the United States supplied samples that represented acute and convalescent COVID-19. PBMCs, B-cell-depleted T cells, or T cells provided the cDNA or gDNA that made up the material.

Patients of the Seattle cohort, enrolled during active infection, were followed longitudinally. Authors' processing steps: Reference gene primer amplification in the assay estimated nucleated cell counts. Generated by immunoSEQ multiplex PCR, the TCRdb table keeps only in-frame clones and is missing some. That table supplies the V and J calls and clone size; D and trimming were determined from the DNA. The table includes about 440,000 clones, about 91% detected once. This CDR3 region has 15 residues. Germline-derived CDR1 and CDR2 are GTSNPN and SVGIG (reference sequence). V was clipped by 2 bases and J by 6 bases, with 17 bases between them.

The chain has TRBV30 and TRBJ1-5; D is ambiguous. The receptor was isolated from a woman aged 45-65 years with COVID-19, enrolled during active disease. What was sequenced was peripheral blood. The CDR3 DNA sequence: TGTGCCTGGAGTCCCCGGGAGGGAGGTCGTCAGCCCCAGCATTTT. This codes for CAWSPREGGRQPQHF.